This is a list of T cell receptor beta chains from one sample in a study of T-cell memory formation after mild COVID-19. MiXCR, run by TCRdb on the 5' RACE reads, gives a single entry per CDR3 protein. The repertoire holds roughly 140,000 distinct CDR3 sequences, with 11% to 15% as singletons. The sequenced sample consisted of PBMCs or a T cell subset sorted from them (not recorded which). These receptors originate from an adult woman who had mild COVID-19 (a few samples of this study predate the infection). Cell type and time point are not known. Each CDR3 is given with its conserved first and last residue. The D gene is left open where the match is weak. Size is omitted from some rows. Given values are once, few, many or a class for expanded clones.

d_call,clone_size,v_call,j_call,cdr3_aa,cdr3_nt
.,.,TRBV3-1,TRBJ2-5,CASSQELYAGNDMIEETQYF,TGTGCCAGCAGCCAAGAGCTTTATGCGGGGAACGATATGATAGAAGAGACCCAGTACTTC
TRBD2,.,TRBV7-6,TRBJ2-5,CASSSAGDGETQYF,TGTGCCAGCAGCTCAGCGGGAGACGGTGAGACCCAGTACTTC
.,few,TRBV7-9,TRBJ1-2,CASSSRTVYGYTF,TGTGCCAGCAGCTCACGGACGGTCTATGGCTACACCTTC
.,.,TRBV20-1,TRBJ2-7,CSAGDYEQYF,TGCAGTGCTGGAGACTACGAGCAGTACTTC
TRBD1,.,TRBV24-1,TRBJ1-5,CATDRGGNQPQHF,TGTGCCACGGACAGGGGAGGAAATCAGCCCCAGCATTTT
.,many,TRBV11-2,TRBJ2-1,CASMSVEYYNEQFF,TGTGCCAGCATGTCCGTCGAGTACTACAATGAGCAGTTCTTC
TRBD2,.,TRBV5-8,TRBJ2-7,CASSSLTSGAYEQYF,TGTGCCAGCAGCTCCTTGACTAGCGGGGCCTACGAGCAGTACTTC
.,.,TRBV24-1,TRBJ1-4,CATRMVKTNEKLFF,TGTGCCACCCGGATGGTAAAGACTAATGAAAAACTGTTTTTT
TRBD1,.,TRBV6-6,TRBJ1-4,CASSLLEPTGGGGEKLFF,TGTGCCAGCAGTCTACTCGAACCCACAGGGGGCGGTGGTGAAAAACTGTTTTTT
.,.,TRBV7-9,TRBJ2-1,CASSLSGVRALYNEQFF,TGTGCCAGCAGTCTCTCCGGGGTCCGAGCCCTATACAATGAGCAGTTCTTC
.,few,TRBV5-1,TRBJ2-7,CASMLEQHYEQYF,TGCGCCAGCATGCTTGAACAGCACTACGAGCAGTACTTC
.,medium-sized,TRBV6-6,TRBJ2-3,CASSYSGGRGPASTDTQYF,TGTGCCAGCAGTTACTCCGGGGGGCGCGGCCCCGCTAGCACAGATACGCAGTATTTT